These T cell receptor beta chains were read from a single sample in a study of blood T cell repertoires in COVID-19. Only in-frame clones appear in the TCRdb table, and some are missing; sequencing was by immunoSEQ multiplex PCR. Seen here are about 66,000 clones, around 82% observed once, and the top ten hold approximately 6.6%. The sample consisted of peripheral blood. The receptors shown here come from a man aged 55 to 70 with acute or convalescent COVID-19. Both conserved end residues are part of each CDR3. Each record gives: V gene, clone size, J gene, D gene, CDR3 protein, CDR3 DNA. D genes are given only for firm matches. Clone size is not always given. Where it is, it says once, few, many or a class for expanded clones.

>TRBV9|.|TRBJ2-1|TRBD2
CASSVISGAYNEQFF
TGTGCCAGCAGCGTAATTAGCGGGGCATACAATGAGCAGTTCTTC
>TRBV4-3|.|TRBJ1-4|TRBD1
CASSQEGQGNEKLFF
TGCGCCAGCAGCCAAGAGGGACAGGGTAATGAAAAACTGTTTTTT
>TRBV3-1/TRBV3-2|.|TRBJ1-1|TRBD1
CASSRRDRANTEAFF
TGTGCCAGCAGCCGCCGGGACAGGGCGAACACTGAAGCTTTCTTT
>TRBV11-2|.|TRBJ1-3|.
CASSNTGFGGAGGNTIYF
TGTGCCAGCAGCAATACAGGATTCGGGGGGGCTGGGGGAAACACCATATATTTT
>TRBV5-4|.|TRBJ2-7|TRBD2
CASSPLRGGTSYEQYF
TGTGCCAGCAGCCCCCTCCGGGGGGGGACGTCCTACGAGCAGTACTTC
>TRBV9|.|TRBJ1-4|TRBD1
CASSLRQGAFEKLFF
TGTGCCAGCAGCCTAAGACAGGGGGCATTTGAAAAACTGTTTTTT
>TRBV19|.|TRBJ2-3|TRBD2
CASSMGGGGTDTQYF
TGTGCCAGTAGTATGGGCGGGGGAGGCACAGATACGCAGTATTTT
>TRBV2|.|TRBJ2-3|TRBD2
CASTMKVASGGFTDTQYF
TGTGCCAGCACTATGAAGGTGGCTAGCGGGGGGTTCACAGATACGCAGTATTTT
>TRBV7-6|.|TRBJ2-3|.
CASSLVGGGGGNTDTQYF
TGTGCCAGCAGCTTAGTAGGAGGTGGTGGAGGGAACACAGATACGCAGTATTTT
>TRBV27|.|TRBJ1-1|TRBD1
CASTIGGQGKTFF
TGTGCCAGCACCATAGGGGGACAGGGTAAAACTTTCTTT
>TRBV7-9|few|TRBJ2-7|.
CASSFMQGPSGEQYF
TGTGCCAGCAGCTTCATGCAGGGCCCCTCGGGCGAGCAGTACTTC
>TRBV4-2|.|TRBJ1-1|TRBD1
CASSQDRGQFF
TGTGCCAGCAGCCAAGATCGGGGACAGTTCTTT
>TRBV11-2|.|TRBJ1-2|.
CASSSVRRSNYGYTF
TGTGCCAGCAGCTCCGTGAGGCGATCTAACTATGGCTACACCTTC
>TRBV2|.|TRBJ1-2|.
CASSVEQHYGYTF
TGTGCCAGCAGTGTGGAGCAGCACTATGGCTACACCTTC
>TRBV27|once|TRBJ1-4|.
CASTTRGGRGEKLFF
TGTGCCAGCACGACCCGGGGGGGCCGTGGGGAAAAACTGTTTTTT
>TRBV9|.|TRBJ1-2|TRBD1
CASSVGWGQSYGYTF
TGTGCCAGCAGCGTAGGATGGGGACAGAGCTATGGCTACACCTTC
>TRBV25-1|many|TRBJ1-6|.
CASSGTGSRHNSPLHF
TGTGCCAGCAGTGGAACGGGATCCAGGCATAATTCACCCCTCCACTTT
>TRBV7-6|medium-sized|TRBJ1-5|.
CASSSYEAGGQPQHF
TGTGCCAGCAGCTCTTACGAGGCCGGAGGGCAGCCCCAGCATTTT
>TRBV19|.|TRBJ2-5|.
CASTLRHSETQYF
TGTGCCAGTACCCTACGACATTCAGAGACCCAGTACTTC
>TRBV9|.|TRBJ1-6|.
CASSPRVGNSPLHF
TGTGCCAGCAGCCCCAGGGTCGGAAATTCACCCCTCCACTTT
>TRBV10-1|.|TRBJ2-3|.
CASSPAQDRTDTQYF
TGCGCCAGCAGCCCCGCACAGGACCGCACAGATACGCAGTATTTT
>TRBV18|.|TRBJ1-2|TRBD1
CASSPTGQIFYGYTF
TGTGCCAGCTCACCGACGGGACAGATTTTCTATGGCTACACCTTC
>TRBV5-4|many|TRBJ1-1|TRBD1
CASSRQGVNTEAFF
TGTGCCAGCAGCCGACAGGGGGTGAACACTGAAGCTTTCTTT
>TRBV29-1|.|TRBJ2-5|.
CSVELSGLSETQYF
TGCAGCGTTGAACTCAGTGGGCTTTCAGAGACCCAGTACTTC
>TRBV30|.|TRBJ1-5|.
CAWSGVGLSNQPQHF
TGTGCCTGGAGTGGAGTGGGGCTTAGCAATCAGCCCCAGCATTTT
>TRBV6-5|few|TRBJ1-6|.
CASRGGPGNNSPLHF
TGTGCCAGCAGAGGAGGGCCGGGCAATAATTCACCCCTCCACTTT
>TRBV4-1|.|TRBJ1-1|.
CASSQDQGRTEAFF
TGCGCCAGCAGCCAAGACCAGGGCCGGACTGAAGCTTTCTTT
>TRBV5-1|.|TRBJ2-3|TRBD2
CASSRTTSGGATSTDTQYF
TGCGCCAGCAGCCGCACGACTAGCGGGGGAGCAACTAGCACAGATACGCAGTATTTT
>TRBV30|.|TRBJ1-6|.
CAWREGNSPLHF
TGTGCCTGGAGGGAGGGTAATTCACCCCTCCACTTT
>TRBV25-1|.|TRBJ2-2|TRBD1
CASRGQGPNGELFF
TGTGCCAGCAGGGGACAGGGACCGAACGGGGAGCTGTTTTTT
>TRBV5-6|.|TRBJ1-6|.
CASSLRGSYNSPLHF
TGTGCCAGCAGCTTGCGGGGCTCCTATAATTCACCCCTCCACTTT
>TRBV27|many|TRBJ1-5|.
CASSRGKSGNQPQHF
TGTGCCAGCAGTCGAGGGAAATCGGGCAATCAGCCCCAGCATTTT
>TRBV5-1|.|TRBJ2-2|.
CASSLSRTNTGELFF
TGCGCCAGCAGCTTGAGCAGGACGAACACCGGGGAGCTGTTTTTT
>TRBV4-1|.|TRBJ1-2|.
CASSQGRGDRANYGYTF
TGCGCCAGCAGCCAAGGTCGGGGGGACCGGGCTAACTATGGCTACACCTTC
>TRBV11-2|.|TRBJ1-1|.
CASSAQTGTEAFF
TGTGCCAGCAGCGCTCAGACTGGCACTGAAGCTTTCTTT
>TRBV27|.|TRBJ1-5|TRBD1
CASSLLGTGGHNQPQHF
TGTGCCAGCAGTTTATTAGGGACAGGAGGTCACAATCAGCCCCAGCATTTT
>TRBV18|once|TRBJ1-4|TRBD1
CASSPRDRDEKLFF
TGTGCCAGCTCACCGCGGGACAGGGACGAAAAACTGTTTTTT
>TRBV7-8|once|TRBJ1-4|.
CASSLRRGNEKLFF
TGTGCCAGCAGCTTAAGGAGAGGGAATGAAAAACTGTTTTTT
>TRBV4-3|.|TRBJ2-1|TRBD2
CASSLNSGGWGNEQFF
TGCGCCAGCAGCCTCAATAGCGGGGGGTGGGGCAATGAGCAGTTCTTC
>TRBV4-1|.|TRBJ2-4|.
CASSQDRYRGPVKDIQYF
TGCGCCAGCAGCCAAGATCGGTACCGGGGTCCCGTGAAAGACATTCAGTACTTC
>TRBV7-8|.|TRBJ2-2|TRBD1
CASSSDRAGTGELFF
TGTGCCAGCAGCTCGGACAGGGCGGGGACCGGGGAGCTGTTTTTT
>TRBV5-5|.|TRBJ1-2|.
CASSLEIHGDYGYTF
TGTGCCAGCAGCTTGGAGATCCACGGTGACTATGGCTACACCTTC
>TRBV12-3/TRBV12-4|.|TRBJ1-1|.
CASSFGSETEAFF
TGTGCCAGCAGTTTCGGGTCGGAGACTGAAGCTTTCTTT
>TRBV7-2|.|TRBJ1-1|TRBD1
CASSVTTGKAEAFF
TGTGCCAGCAGCGTAACGACAGGGAAGGCTGAAGCTTTCTTT
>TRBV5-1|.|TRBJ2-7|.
CASSLGDSPYEQYF
TGCGCCAGCAGCTTGGGGGACTCCCCCTACGAGCAGTACTTC
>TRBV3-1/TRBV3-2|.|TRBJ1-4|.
CASSPTDGGRTEKLFF
TGTGCCAGCAGCCCCACAGACGGGGGGCGGACTGAAAAACTGTTTTTT
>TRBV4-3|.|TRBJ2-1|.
CASSQDPPGEANEQFF
TGCGCCAGCAGCCAAGATCCCCCGGGGGAAGCTAATGAGCAGTTCTTC
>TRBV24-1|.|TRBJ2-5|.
CATSDSEVETQYF
TGTGCCACCAGTGATTCAGAGGTAGAGACCCAGTACTTC
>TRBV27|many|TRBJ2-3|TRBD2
CASSRGTSGYARDTQYF
TGTGCCAGCAGCCGTGGGACTAGCGGGTACGCTCGAGATACGCAGTATTTT
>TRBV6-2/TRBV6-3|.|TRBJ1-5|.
CASSYGGSSGNQPQHF
TGTGCCAGCAGTTACGGTGGGTCTAGCGGAAATCAGCCCCAGCATTTT
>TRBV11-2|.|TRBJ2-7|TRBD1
CASSETGDSTYEQYF
TGTGCCAGCAGCGAAACAGGGGATTCTACCTACGAGCAGTACTTC
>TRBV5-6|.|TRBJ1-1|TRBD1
CASSPRTGTGTEAFF
TGTGCCAGCAGCCCCAGGACAGGGACGGGCACTGAAGCTTTCTTT
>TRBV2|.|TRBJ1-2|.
CASSVLQNFNYGYTF
TGTGCCAGCAGTGTGCTGCAGAATTTTAACTATGGCTACACCTTC